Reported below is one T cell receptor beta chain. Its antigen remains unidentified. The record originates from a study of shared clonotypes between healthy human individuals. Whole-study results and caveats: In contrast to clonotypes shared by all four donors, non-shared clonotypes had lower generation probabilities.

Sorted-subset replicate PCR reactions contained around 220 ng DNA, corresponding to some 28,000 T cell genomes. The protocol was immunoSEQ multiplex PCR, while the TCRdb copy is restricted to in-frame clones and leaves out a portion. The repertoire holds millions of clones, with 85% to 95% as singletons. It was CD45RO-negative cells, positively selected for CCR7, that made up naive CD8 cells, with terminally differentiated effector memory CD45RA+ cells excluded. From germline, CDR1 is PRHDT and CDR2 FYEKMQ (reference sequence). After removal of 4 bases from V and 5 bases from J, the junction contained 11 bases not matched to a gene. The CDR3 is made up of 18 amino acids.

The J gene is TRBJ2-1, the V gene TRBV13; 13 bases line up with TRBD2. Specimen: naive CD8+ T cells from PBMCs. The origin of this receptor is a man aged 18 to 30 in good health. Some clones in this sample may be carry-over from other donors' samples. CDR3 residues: CASSSSGLAGQIHNEQFF. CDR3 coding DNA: TGTGCCAGCAGCTCCTCGGGACTAGCGGGACAGATCCACAATGAGCAGTTCTTC.